This T cell receptor (beta chain) was profiled in a study of control samples from healthy donors and cancer patients. Some clones are missing from TCRdb's copy, which holds only in-frame ones; the method was immunoSEQ multiplex PCR. In the table there are some 100,000 clones, 70% to 90% of which are singletons. The length of the CDR3 is 17 residues. Germline CDR1 and CDR2: SGHTA and FQGNSA. The V and J ends lost 1 base and 2 bases, in that order; junction bases with no gene match: 5. The V and J genes are TRBV7-2 and TRBJ1-1, with 12 bases matching TRBD1. Sample: blood. This receptor was obtained from a man aged 25-40 years in good health. CDR3 coding DNA: TGTGCCAGCAGCTTAGGGGACAGGGGGCAGGCAAACACTGAAGCTTTCTTT. It specifies CASSLGDRGQANTEAFF.